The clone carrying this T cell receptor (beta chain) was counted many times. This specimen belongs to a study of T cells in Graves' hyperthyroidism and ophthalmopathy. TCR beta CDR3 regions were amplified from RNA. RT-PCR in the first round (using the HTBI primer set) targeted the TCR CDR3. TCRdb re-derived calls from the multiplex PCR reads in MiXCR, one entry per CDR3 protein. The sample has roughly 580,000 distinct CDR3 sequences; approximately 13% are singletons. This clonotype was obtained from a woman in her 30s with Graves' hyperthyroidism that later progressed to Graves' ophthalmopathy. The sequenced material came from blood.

In DNA, the CDR3 is TGTGCCAGCAGAGAGCAGGGTTACGGGAACACTGAAGCTTTCTTT. Translating it yields CASREQGYGNTEAFF. This chain uses TRBV2 with TRBJ1-1, with D perhaps TRBD1 (5 bases). The germline V and J ends were trimmed by 6 bases and 1 base, with 15 bases remaining between them. The CDR3 contains 15 residues. The germline CDR1 and CDR2 sequences are SNHLY and FYNNEI.